A single sample is the source of the 10 T cell receptor beta chains below, sequenced in a study of spatial heterogeneity in lung cancer. Study conclusions and caveats: Tumors with more nonsynonymous mutations had more expanded intratumoral alpha and beta TCRs.

TCRdb reprocessed the 5' RACE reads via MiXCR and lists one record per CDR3 protein. The sample consists of about 8,000 distinct CDR3 sequences, roughly a tenth of them appearing once. The antigens for these receptors are not known. The time point denotes: sample taken at primary tumor resection. The specimen comprised lung tumor tissue, sampled at surgery. The receptors were gathered from a male donor with early-stage non-small cell lung cancer.

The chain couples TRBV29-1 to TRBJ1-2; D gene ambiguous. Per germline, CDR1 SQVTM and CDR2 ANQGSEA. V was shortened by 7 bases and J by 7 bases, with 16 bases between the two germline ends. There are 12 residues in the CDR3. The CDR3, as DNA: TGCAGCGCCCGATTCCGGACTCCTGGCTACACCTTC. It codes for CSARFRTPGYTF. Full variable domain (missing parts from reference TRBV29-1 and TRBJ1-2): SAVISQKPSRDICQRGTSLTIQCQVDSQVTMMFWYRQQPGQSLTLIATANQGSEATYESGFVIDKFPISRPNLTFSTLTVSNMSPEDSSIYLCSARFRTPGYTFGSGTRLTVV.

This rearrangement joins TRBV6-5 to TRBJ2-7; TRBD1 aligns across 10 bases. The germline V gene encodes CDR1 MNHEY and CDR2 SVGAGI. The CDR3 has 15 residues. The V and J ends lost 6 bases and 4 bases, in that order; junction bases with no gene match: 9. In DNA form, the CDR3 reads TGTGCCAGCAGCCAGGGGACAGGGGTGTGGTACGAGCAGTACTTC. As protein: CASSQGTGVWYEQYF.

This clonotype counts as medium-sized (0.01 to 0.1%). The rearrangement links TRBV25-1 to TRBJ1-6; 9 bases are a match to TRBD1. CDR1 and CDR2 from the germline V gene are MGHDK and SYGVNS. V shed 1 base, J shed 7 bases, and the junction held 8 bases outside the gene matches. The CDR3 covers 17 residues. Written as DNA, the CDR3 is TGTGCCAGCAGTGAATTTTTGGGGACAGGGAGAAATTCACCCCTCCACTTT. It translates to CASSEFLGTGRNSPLHF.

This clonotype came up a few times. The CDR3 nucleotides read TGTGCCACCAGCAGGCGGTCGGGGAAGGGGCCAGATACGCAGTATTTT. Protein sequence: CATSRRSGKGPDTQYF. This chain links TRBV15 with TRBJ2-3; the D call may be TRBD1 or TRBD2 (5 bases each). CDR1 is LNHNV, CDR2 YYDKDF, per germline (reference sequence). V lost 3 bases to trimming and J lost 4 bases, with 17 bases between them. The CDR3 length is 16 residues. The variable domain in full, completed from reference TRBV15 and TRBJ2-3, reads DAMVIQNPRYQVTQFGKPVTLSCSQTLNHNVMYWYQQKSSQAPKLLFHYYDKDFNNEADTPDNFQSRRPNTSFCFLDIRSPGLGDTAMYLCATSRRSGKGPDTQYFGPGTRLTVL.

A remark on this clonotype: Germline is not matched at one junction end, which may reflect a read error. The J gene is TRBJ1-2, the V gene TRBV29-1; D remains ambiguous. From germline, CDR1 is SQVTM and CDR2 ANQGSEA. CDR3 length: 12 residues. The CDR3 DNA is TGCAGCGTCGAAGGGCTAACCTATGGCTACACCTTC. Its protein product is CSVEGLTYGYTF.

This clonotype was found many times. The rearrangement joins TRBV29-1 to TRBJ2-7; 10 bases map to TRBD1. With V trimmed by 6 bases and J by 7 bases, 12 bases remained unmatched. This CDR3 is 14 amino acids long. Germline-derived CDR1 and CDR2 are SQVTM and ANQGSEA. CDR3 sequence: CSVTSGQGGVEQYF. CDR3 sequence (DNA): TGCAGCGTCACCTCAGGACAGGGGGGAGTGGAGCAGTACTTC.

There are a few counts of this clonotype. This sequence joins TRBV18 and TRBJ1-1, with TRBD1 as a possible D gene (5 bases). The V end was cut by 1 base, the J end by 0 bases, with 12 bases between. This CDR3 is built from 16 residues. Germline values: CDR1 KGHSH, CDR2 LQKENI. The CDR3 here is CASSPQGLAVNTEAFF. In DNA, the CDR3 is TGTGCCAGCTCACCACAGGGGTTAGCGGTGAACACTGAAGCTTTCTTT.

The sample holds many counts of this clonotype. The rearrangement links TRBV20-1 to TRBJ2-1; 10 bases are a match to TRBD2. CDR1 DFQATT and CDR2 SNEGSKA come from the germline V gene (reference sequence). The V gene end was trimmed by 6 bases and the J gene end by 8 bases; junction bases not matched to a gene: 13. The CDR3 consists of 15 residues. CDR3: CSAPPGAGGPDEQFF. In DNA, the CDR3 is TGCAGTGCCCCTCCGGGAGCGGGAGGGCCCGATGAGCAGTTCTTC.

This clonotype has at least ten counts. The chain joins TRBV7-9 to TRBJ2-1; unclear D gene. Trimming stripped 5 bases from V and 10 bases from J, with 12 bases between. The length of the CDR3 is 12 residues. The V gene's germline CDR1 is SEHNR and CDR2 FQNEAQ (reference sequence). This CDR3 reads CASSAALGEQFF. The CDR3 coding sequence is TGTGCCAGCAGCGCCGCCTTGGGGGAGCAGTTCTTC.

In this sample, this clonotype turned up many times. The chain employs TRBV29-1 and TRBJ2-1; 7 bases align to TRBD1. CDR1 and CDR2 from the germline V gene are SQVTM and ANQGSEA. CDR3 size: 15 residues. V dropped 6 bases and J dropped 0; count of bases not matched to a gene: 8. CDR3 region: CSVDTGDSSYNEQFF. CDR3 bases: TGCAGCGTCGATACAGGGGATAGCTCCTACAATGAGCAGTTCTTC.